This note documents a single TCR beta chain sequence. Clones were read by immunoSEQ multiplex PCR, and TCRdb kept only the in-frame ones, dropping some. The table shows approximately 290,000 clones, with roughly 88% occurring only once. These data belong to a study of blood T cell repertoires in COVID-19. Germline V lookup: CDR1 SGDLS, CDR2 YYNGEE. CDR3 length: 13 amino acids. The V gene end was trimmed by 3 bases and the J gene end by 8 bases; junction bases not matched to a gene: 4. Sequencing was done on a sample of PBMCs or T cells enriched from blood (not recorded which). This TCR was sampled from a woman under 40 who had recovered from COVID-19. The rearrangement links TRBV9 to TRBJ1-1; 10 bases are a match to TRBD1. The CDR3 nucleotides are TGTGCCAGCAGCGCCGGGACAGGGGCCGAAGCTTTCTTT. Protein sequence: CASSAGTGAEAFF.